This TCR beta chain is drawn from a study of shared clonotypes between healthy human individuals. Study-level findings and limits: When compared with the clonotypes that were shared by all four sorted-subset donors, the non-shared clonotypes turned out to have lower generation probabilities. It was expected that sequencing depth would affect clonotype sharing among donors.

A remark on this clone: Its antigen is not identified.

Deep level was the assay's run setting. Profiled with immunoSEQ multiplex PCR; TCRdb holds only in-frame clones, not every one. The data show 2,500,000 or so clones, approximately 90% seen once. Between the trimmed V and J ends, which lost 5 bases and 6 bases, there was a span of 17 bases. This CDR3 spans 14 amino acids. Per the germline V gene, CDR1 is MNHEY and CDR2 is SVGAGI. Input material: naive CD4+ T cells sorted from blood. Specified subset: CD45RA+ positively selected. The sequence came from a man aged 18 to 30 in good health. V gene TRBV6-5 combines with J gene TRBJ2-7; D might be TRBD1 (6 bases). DNA for the CDR3: TGTGCCAGCAGTCGCGCCGGGACAAGGAGCGAGCAGTACTTC. Translated, it gives CASSRAGTRSEQYF.